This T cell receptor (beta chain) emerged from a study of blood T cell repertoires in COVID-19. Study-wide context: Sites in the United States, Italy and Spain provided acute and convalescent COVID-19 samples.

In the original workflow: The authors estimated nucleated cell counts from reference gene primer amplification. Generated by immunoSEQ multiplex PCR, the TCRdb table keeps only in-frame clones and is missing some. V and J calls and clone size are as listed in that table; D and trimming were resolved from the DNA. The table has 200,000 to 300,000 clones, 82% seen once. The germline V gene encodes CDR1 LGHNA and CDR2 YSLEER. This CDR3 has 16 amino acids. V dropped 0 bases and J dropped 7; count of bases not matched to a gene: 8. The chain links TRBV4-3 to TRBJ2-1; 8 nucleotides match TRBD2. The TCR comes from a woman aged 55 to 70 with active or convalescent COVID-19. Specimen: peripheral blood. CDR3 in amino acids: CASSQDPGGAWNEQFF. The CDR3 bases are TGCGCCAGCAGCCAAGATCCGGGGGGGGCTTGGAATGAGCAGTTCTTC.